This entry lists 26 T cell receptor beta chains sequenced from one sample in a study of T cell repertoires in cytomegalovirus infection. TCRdb fed the reads into MiXCR, producing one record per CDR3 protein. Of approximately 750,000 distinct CDR3 sequences listed, about 40% are singletons. Sequenced: PBMCs. Every receptor here comes from a human donor in good health (CMV status not recorded). Some clones in this sample may be carry-over from other donors' samples.

This clonotype was seen more than once but under ten times. The chain has TRBV4-2 and TRBJ2-5, with D perhaps given as TRBD1 or TRBD2 (5 bases each). Trimming pared 7 bases from V and 10 bases from J, leaving 19 bases between. The CDR3 totals 13 residues. Germline lookup yields CDR1 LGHNA and CDR2 YNFKEQ. CDR3 loop: CASKGTVAEDQYF. The CDR3 nucleotides read TGTGCCAGCAAGGGGACGGTGGCCGAAGACCAGTACTTC.

V gene TRBV20-1 combines with J gene TRBJ1-1; D is possibly TRBD1 (6 bases). CDR1 is DFQATT and CDR2 is SNEGSKA in the germline V gene (reference sequence). Trimming removed 3 bases at V and 2 bases at J, with 16 bases between. This CDR3 has 15 amino acids. The CDR3 loop reads CSASGGAGKNTEAFF. DNA for the CDR3: TGCAGTGCTAGTGGGGGCGCGGGAAAAAACACTGAAGCTTTCTTT.

To note about this clonotype: A single base separates this from a much larger clone, so it may be a read error. The chain employs TRBV7-2 and TRBJ1-6; D uncertain. Trimming cost V 2 bases and J 6 bases, with 17 bases left between them. The germline V gene has CDR1 SGHTA and CDR2 FQGNSA. This CDR3 contains 17 residues. The CDR3 region is CASSLKFGVQINSPLHF. CDR3 sequence (DNA): TGTGCCAGCAGCTTAAAGTTCGGCGTGCAAATTAATTCACCCCTCCACTTT.

The chain joins TRBV9 to TRBJ2-3, with D possibly TRBD2 on 6 matching bases. The V gene's germline CDR1 is SGDLS and CDR2 YYNGEE. The CDR3 extends over 16 amino acids. Between the trimmed V and J ends, which lost 0 bases and 0 bases, there was a span of 11 bases. This CDR3 reads CASSVAAGLSTDTQYF. CDR3 sequence (DNA): TGTGCCAGCAGCGTAGCAGCGGGCCTTAGCACAGATACGCAGTATTTT.

This clonotype was counted a few times. The rearrangement joins TRBV6-1 to TRBJ1-5; D gene unclear. Trimming removed 1 base from V and 4 bases from J, with 14 bases in between. Germline CDR1 and CDR2: MNHNS and SASEGT. The CDR3 has 16 amino acids. CDR3 amino acids: CASSEVYPPRNQPQHF. CDR3 sequence (DNA): TGTGCCAGCAGTGAAGTTTACCCACCAAGGAATCAGCCCCAGCATTTT.

This clonotype showed up many times. This chain connects TRBV7-6 to TRBJ2-2; 7 bases align to TRBD2. With V trimmed by 5 bases and J by 7 bases, 10 bases remained unmatched. CDR3 length: 15 residues. Germline lookup yields CDR1 SGHVS and CDR2 FNYEAQ. CDR3 in DNA: TGTGCCAGCAGCGGCCGGACTAGAGGGAACGGGGAGCTGTTTTTT. Its protein is CASSGRTRGNGELFF.

The rearrangement uses TRBV7-2 and TRBJ1-2, with TRBD1 matching over 7 bases. The CDR3 has 14 amino acids. Germline values: CDR1 SGHTA, CDR2 FQGNSA. V lost 5 bases and J lost 2; bases outside the gene matches: 5. CDR3 amino acids: CASSVGQENYGYTF. The CDR3 DNA follows: TGTGCCAGCAGCGTAGGACAGGAAAACTATGGCTACACCTTC.

Of note for this clonotype: The junction shows a germline mismatch at one end, possibly a read error. The V and J genes are TRBV20-1 and TRBJ1-1, with D tentatively TRBD1 (6 bases). The CDR3 consists of 13 residues. CDR1 and CDR2 from the germline V gene are DFQATT and SNEGSKA (reference sequence). DNA for the CDR3: TGCAGTGCTCCGGCCCAGGGGAACACTGAAGATTTCTTT. Translation: CSAPAQGNTEDFF.

This clonotype was seen a few times. The rearrangement uses TRBV12-5 and TRBJ2-2, with TRBD1 identical over 8 bases. The germline V gene encodes CDR1 LGHNT and CDR2 FRNRAP. The CDR3 totals 16 residues. V was pared by 0 bases and J by 1 base, with 1 base of the junction left unmatched. CDR3 DNA sequence: TGTGCTAGTGGTTTGGTCGGGACAGGGAACACCGGGGAGCTGTTTTTT. Translation gives CASGLVGTGNTGELFF.

The chain links TRBV7-6 to TRBJ1-6, with D unresolved. Per germline, CDR1 SGHVS and CDR2 FNYEAQ. The CDR3 loop spans 13 amino acids. Trimming removed 5 bases at V and 5 bases at J, with 7 bases between. In DNA, the CDR3 is TGTGCCAGCAGCCCCCAACATAATTCACCCCTCCACTTT. Translating it yields CASSPQHNSPLHF.

This clonotype was picked up one time. This chain connects TRBV28 to TRBJ1-3; D gene ambiguous. The CDR3 runs 15 residues. V lost 4 bases to trimming and J lost 0 bases, with 10 bases between them. The germline gives CDR1 MDHEN, CDR2 SYDVKM. The chain's CDR3 is CASSWPFGSGNTIYF. The CDR3, as DNA: TGTGCCAGCAGTTGGCCCTTTGGCTCTGGAAACACCATATATTTT.

This clonotype came up a few times. Sequence at one end of the junction differs from germline and may be a read error. V is TRBV4-1 and J is TRBJ2-5; D remains ambiguous. The germline V gene has CDR1 MGHRA and CDR2 YSYEKL. The CDR3 has 13 amino acids. In nucleotides, the CDR3 is TGCGCCAGCAGCCAAGATCGCCAAAAGACCCAGTACTTC. Protein sequence: CASSQDRQKTQYF.

This clonotype has more than one count but fewer than ten. This chain joins TRBV20-1 and TRBJ2-5; D is unresolved. The length of the CDR3 is 15 residues. Per the germline V gene, CDR1 is DFQATT and CDR2 is SNEGSKA (reference sequence). The V end was cut by 0 bases, the J end by 4 bases, with 15 bases between. The CDR3 DNA reads as TGCAGTGCTAGAGATTGGTCCAGAAGACCAGAGACCCAGTACTTC. As protein: CSARDWSRRPETQYF.

The chain joins TRBV18 to TRBJ2-1, with 7 bases aligning to TRBD2. The CDR3 length is 14 residues. Looked up from germline, CDR1 is KGHSH and CDR2 is LQKENI. V lost 2 bases, J lost 6 bases, and 4 bases stayed unmatched. CDR3 in DNA: TGTGCCAGCTCACCAGGTGGGAGGGCCAATGAGCAGTTCTTC. Protein product: CASSPGGRANEQFF.

This clonotype occurred a few times. This sequence joins TRBV27 and TRBJ1-5; the D gene is possibly TRBD1 (5 bases). Germline CDR1 and CDR2: MNHEY and SMNVEV (reference sequence). This CDR3 is built from 14 residues. Trimming removed 5 bases at V and 3 bases at J, with 11 bases between. CDR3 coding DNA: TGTGCCAGCAGTGCCTCAGGGTACAATCAGCCCCAGCATTTT. Translated, it gives CASSASGYNQPQHF.

This clonotype was detected a few times. The chain carries TRBV7-8 and TRBJ2-3; D unresolved. V lost 1 base to trimming and J lost 5 bases, with 13 bases between them. CDR1 and CDR2 (germline): SGHVS, FQNEAQ. The CDR3 has 15 residues. The CDR3 region is CASSLERYDGDTQYF. The CDR3 coding sequence is TGTGCCAGCAGCTTAGAACGCTATGATGGAGATACGCAGTATTTT.

In regard to this clonotype: The CDR3 carries no conserved terminal phenylalanine or tryptophan, so it likely arises from a read error. This rearrangement joins TRBV5-4 to TRBJ2-1; 12 positions match TRBD1. V lost 4 bases and J lost 9; bases outside the gene matches: 8. The CDR3 sequence is 15 residues long. CDR1 SGHNT and CDR2 YYREEE come from the germline V gene (reference sequence). The CDR3 DNA reads as TGTGCCAGCAGCCCGGGACAGGGGGCCAATCCTGAGCAGTTCTCC. Protein product: CASSPGQGANPEQFS.

The rearrangement joins TRBV7-9 to TRBJ2-7; no clear D. Germline V gene sequence: CDR1 SEHNR, CDR2 FQNEAQ (reference sequence). The CDR3 length is 14 residues. V lost 2 bases and J 3 bases, leaving 11 bases between the germline ends. CDR3 amino acids: CASSLSNSLYEQYF. In nucleotides, the CDR3 is TGTGCCAGCAGCTTATCTAACTCCCTCTACGAGCAGTACTTC.

This clonotype was seen more than once but under ten times. This sequence joins TRBV23-1 and TRBJ2-3; D is undetermined. TRBV23-1 belongs to the ORF category, with a function that is uncertain. V was clipped by 7 bases and J by 4 bases, with 12 bases between them. This CDR3 has 13 residues. CDR3 nucleotides: TGCGCCAGCATATACCGGGTACCAGATACGCAGTATTTT. The encoded protein is CASIYRVPDTQYF.

V is TRBV6-5 and J is TRBJ1-1; TRBD1 aligns across 10 bases. CDR3 length: 14 amino acids. J was trimmed by 5 bases and V by 6 bases; bases with no gene match: 6. The germline CDR1 and CDR2 sequences are MNHEY and SVGAGI. This chain's CDR3 is CASSRGTGVTEAFF. The CDR3 nucleotides are TGTGCCAGCAGCCGCGGGACAGGGGTGACTGAAGCTTTCTTT.

This clonotype appeared many times. The V call is TRBV12-3 or TRBV12-4, the J call TRBJ2-2, with D hard to call. V was pared by 3 bases and J by 4 bases, with 3 bases between. The CDR3 has 12 residues. CDR3: CASSLVTGELFF. DNA for the CDR3: TGTGCCAGCAGTTTGGTCACCGGGGAGCTGTTTTTT.

The DNA for the CDR3 is TGTGCCAGCCAGAGGACGGGTAGCACAGATACGCAGTATTTT. It yields the protein CASQRTGSTDTQYF. The chain has TRBV2 and TRBJ2-3, with D uncertain. The CDR3 loop spans 14 amino acids. With 8 bases removed from V and 0 bases from J, the gap between germline ends came to 12 bases. The V gene's germline CDR1 is SNHLY and CDR2 FYNNEI. Variable domain in full (rest from reference TRBV2 and TRBJ2-3): EPEVTQTPSHQVTQMGQEVILRCVPISNHLYFYWYRQILGQKVEFLVSFYNNEISEKSEIFDDQFSVERPDGSNFTLKIRSTKLEDSAMYFCASQRTGSTDTQYFGPGTRLTVL.

This chain links TRBV12-3 or TRBV12-4 with TRBJ2-1, with 8 bases fitting TRBD2. CDR3 length: 14 residues. J gave up 9 bases and V 7 bases, and 11 bases lay outside the gene matches. The CDR3 is CASTQREGLGEQFF. In DNA, the CDR3 is TGTGCCAGCACCCAACGGGAGGGTCTTGGTGAGCAGTTCTTC.

The chain uses TRBV12-3 or TRBV12-4 and TRBJ2-5; D call uncertain. This CDR3 contains 14 residues. V dropped 0 bases and J dropped 1 base, with 6 bases sitting between them. CDR3: CASSLAGFQETQYF. CDR3 nucleotides: TGTGCCAGCAGTTTAGCGGGTTTCCAAGAGACCCAGTACTTC.

A note on this clonotype: This may be a read error, as it is one base from a much larger clone. The chain carries TRBV2 and TRBJ1-5; TRBD1 matches 9 bases. CDR3 size: 14 residues. V was pared by 7 bases and J by 6 bases, with 7 bases of the junction left unmatched. Germline V gene data show CDR1 as SNHLY and CDR2 as FYNNEI. CDR3 in amino acids: CASTRTGVGQPQHF. The CDR3 nucleotides read TGTGCCAGCACCCGGACAGGGGTGGGTCAGCCCCAGCATTTT.

J is TRBJ1-2 and V is TRBV15; 9 bases fit TRBD1. V lost 5 bases and J lost 3; bases outside the gene matches: 16. Germline CDR1 LNHNV, CDR2 YYDKDF (reference sequence). The CDR3 covers 18 residues. The CDR3 sequence: CATSGFTGTGSFYYGYTF. CDR3 coding DNA: TGTGCCACCAGCGGATTCACCGGGACAGGGTCCTTTTACTATGGCTACACCTTC.